The 2 T cell receptor beta chains below were found in one sample sequenced in a study of T cell responses to AZD1222 COVID-19 vaccine. Clones were sequenced by immunoSEQ multiplex PCR, and TCRdb holds only the in-frame ones, with some missing. Of roughly 80,000 clones listed, roughly nine tenths are singletons. This specimen was peripheral blood, taken 28 days after the second AZD1222 dose. The origin of the receptors is an adult who received the AZD1222 COVID-19 vaccine.

The chain joins TRBV12-3 or TRBV12-4 to TRBJ1-1, with D unresolved. Deletions cut 5 bases from V and 1 base from J, with 8 bases between. The CDR3 spans 13 residues. For the CDR3, the DNA is TGTGCCAGCAGTGCCCGACAGAACACTGAAGCTTTCTTT. This codes for CASSARQNTEAFF.

The DNA for the CDR3 is TGTGCCAGCAGCTTAGCGATTAGCGGGGGGGCGGGGGAGACCCAGTACTTC. As protein: CASSLAISGGAGETQYF. This rearrangement joins TRBV7-2 to TRBJ2-5, with TRBD2 matching 11 bases. Trimming removed 0 bases from V and 5 bases from J; junction bases left unmatched: 8. The CDR3 contains 17 residues. CDR1 SGHTA and CDR2 FQGNSA come from the germline V gene. Full variable domain (outside the CDR3, taken from reference TRBV7-2 and TRBJ2-5): GAGVSQSPSNKVTEKGKDVELRCDPISGHTALYWYRQSLGQGLEFLIYFQGNSAPDKSGLPSDRFSAERTGGSVSTLTIQRTQQEDSAVYLCASSLAISGGAGETQYFGPGTRLLVL.